This TCR beta chain was documented in a study of molecular identifiers for immune sequencing clone quantification. Germline values: CDR1 MNHEY, CDR2 SVGAGI. The CDR3 spans 16 residues. About this clonotype itself: Relative to the germline gene, one junction end is altered; a read error may explain this.

Bulk TCR library preparation followed previously described methods with listed TCR primers. MiXCR was run by TCRdb on the PCR reads, yielding one entry per CDR3 protein. The sample lists about half a million distinct CDR3 sequences, about 20% occurring once. The rearrangement uses TRBV6-5 and TRBJ2-7; 8 positions agree with TRBD1. The sequenced sample consisted of naive CD8+ T cells from blood, with Jurkat cell RNA spiked in. Noted subset: FACS-sorted CD8+CD4-CCR7+CD45RA+ naive T cells. The source is a human donor in good health. Some libraries in this study had Jurkat cell RNA spiked in. The CDR3 DNA reads TGTGCCGGCAGTTACTCGACCCCCGGACAGGGCGGCGAGCAGTACTTC. Its protein product is CAGSYSTPGQGGEQYF.